The sequence of this T cell receptor beta chain was determined in a study of blood T cell repertoires in COVID-19. Profiling relied on immunoSEQ multiplex PCR, and the TCRdb table lists in-frame clones only, not all of them. This sample yields more than 95,000 clones, of which about 88% are seen a single time; roughly 1.2% belongs to the top ten. From germline, CDR1 is KGHSH and CDR2 LQKENI. The CDR3 totals 13 residues. After removal of 4 bases from V and 4 bases from J, the junction contained 3 bases not matched to a gene. This sequence joins TRBV18 and TRBJ1-2, with 7 bases that match TRBD1. This sequence originates from an elderly woman with acute or convalescent COVID-19. The source material was peripheral blood. CDR3 amino acids: CASSQGAAYGYTF. For the CDR3, the DNA is TGTGCCAGCTCACAGGGGGCCGCCTATGGCTACACCTTC.